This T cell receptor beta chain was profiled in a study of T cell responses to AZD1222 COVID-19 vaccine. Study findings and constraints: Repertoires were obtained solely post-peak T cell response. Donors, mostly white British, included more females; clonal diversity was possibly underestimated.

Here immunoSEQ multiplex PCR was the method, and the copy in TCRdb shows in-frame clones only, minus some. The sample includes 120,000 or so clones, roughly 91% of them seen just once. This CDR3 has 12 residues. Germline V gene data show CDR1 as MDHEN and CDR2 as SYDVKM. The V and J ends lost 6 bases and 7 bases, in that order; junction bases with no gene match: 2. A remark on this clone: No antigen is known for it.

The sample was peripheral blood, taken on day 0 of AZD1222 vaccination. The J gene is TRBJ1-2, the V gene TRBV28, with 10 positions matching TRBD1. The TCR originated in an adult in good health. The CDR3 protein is CASRWTGGGYTF. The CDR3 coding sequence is TGTGCCAGCAGGTGGACAGGGGGTGGCTACACCTTC.